A selection of T cell receptor beta chains follows, all from one sample in a study of shared clonotypes between healthy human individuals. Using immunoSEQ multiplex PCR, the repertoire was profiled, and TCRdb retains in-frame clones only, with some absent. Seen here are more than 2 million clones, 90% to 95% observed once, and the top ten hold 0.13%. Specimen: naive CD4+ T cells sorted from blood. The source of these receptors is a man aged 18 to 29 in good health. The CDR3 runs from the conserved cysteine through the conserved F or W. Fields, in order: J gene, D gene, V gene, clone size, CDR3 DNA, CDR3 protein. D genes are given only for firm matches. Part of the rows lack a size; the others show once, few, many or a class for expanded clones.

J gene: TRBJ1-2
D gene: .
V gene: TRBV7-2
clone size: .
CDR3 DNA: TGCGCCAGCAGCCAAGATTATTGGCGTCCGTCTTTC
CDR3 protein: CASSQDYWRPSF

J gene: TRBJ2-1
D gene: .
V gene: TRBV7-2
clone size: .
CDR3 DNA: TGTGCCAGCAGCTCGCTGATCAACAATGAGCAGTTCTTC
CDR3 protein: CASSSLINNEQFF

J gene: TRBJ2-3
D gene: .
V gene: TRBV4-1
clone size: .
CDR3 DNA: TGCGCCAGCAGCCGAGAGGGACGGAACACAGATACGCAGTATTTT
CDR3 protein: CASSREGRNTDTQYF

J gene: TRBJ2-1
D gene: TRBD2
V gene: TRBV6-1
clone size: .
CDR3 DNA: TGTGCCAGCACCCTGGCCTCGGGGGGAAATGAGCAGTTCTTC
CDR3 protein: CASTLASGGNEQFF

J gene: TRBJ1-1
D gene: TRBD1
V gene: TRBV5-4
clone size: .
CDR3 DNA: TGTGCCAGCAGCTTGCCCGGGACAGGGGGAAACACTGAAGCTTTCTTT
CDR3 protein: CASSLPGTGGNTEAFF

J gene: TRBJ1-5
D gene: .
V gene: TRBV4-1
clone size: .
CDR3 DNA: TGCGCCAGCAGCCAGGGTTTAGGGGGAGCTGGCAATCAGCCCCAGCATTTT
CDR3 protein: CASSQGLGGAGNQPQHF

J gene: TRBJ2-7
D gene: .
V gene: TRBV7-9
clone size: .
CDR3 DNA: TGTGCCAGCAGCATTAGCCCCTACGAGCAGTACTTC
CDR3 protein: CASSISPYEQYF

J gene: TRBJ2-3
D gene: TRBD2
V gene: TRBV29-1
clone size: once
CDR3 DNA: TGCAGCGTTGCTCCGGGACTAGCGGGAGGAGATGATACGCAGTATTTT
CDR3 protein: CSVAPGLAGGDDTQYF

J gene: TRBJ2-7
D gene: .
V gene: TRBV5-1
clone size: .
CDR3 DNA: TGCGCCAGCAGTAAACTCTACGAGCAGTACTTC
CDR3 protein: CASSKLYEQYF

J gene: TRBJ1-4
D gene: TRBD1
V gene: TRBV6-1
clone size: .
CDR3 DNA: TGTGCCAGCAGTGAAGCGGTAGGGGGCACTAATGAAAAACTGTTTTTT
CDR3 protein: CASSEAVGGTNEKLFF

J gene: TRBJ2-3
D gene: .
V gene: TRBV5-4
clone size: few
CDR3 DNA: TGTGCCAGCAGCCGGACTACCACAGATACGCAGTATTTT
CDR3 protein: CASSRTTTDTQYF